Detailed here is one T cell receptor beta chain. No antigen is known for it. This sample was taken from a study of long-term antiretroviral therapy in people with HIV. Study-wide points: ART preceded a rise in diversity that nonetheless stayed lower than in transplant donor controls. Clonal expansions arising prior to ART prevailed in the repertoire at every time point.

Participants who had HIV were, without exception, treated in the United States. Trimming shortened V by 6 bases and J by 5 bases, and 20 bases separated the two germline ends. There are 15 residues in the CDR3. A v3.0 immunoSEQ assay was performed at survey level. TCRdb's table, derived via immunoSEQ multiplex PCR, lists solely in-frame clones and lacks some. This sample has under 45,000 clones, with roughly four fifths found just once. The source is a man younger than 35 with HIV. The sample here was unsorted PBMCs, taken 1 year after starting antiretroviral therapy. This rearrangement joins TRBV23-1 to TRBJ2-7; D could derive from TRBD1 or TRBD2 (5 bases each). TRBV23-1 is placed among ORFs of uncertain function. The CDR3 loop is CASSPLAGAEDEQYF. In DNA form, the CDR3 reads TGCGCCAGCAGCCCCCTAGCTGGGGCCGAGGACGAGCAGTACTTC.